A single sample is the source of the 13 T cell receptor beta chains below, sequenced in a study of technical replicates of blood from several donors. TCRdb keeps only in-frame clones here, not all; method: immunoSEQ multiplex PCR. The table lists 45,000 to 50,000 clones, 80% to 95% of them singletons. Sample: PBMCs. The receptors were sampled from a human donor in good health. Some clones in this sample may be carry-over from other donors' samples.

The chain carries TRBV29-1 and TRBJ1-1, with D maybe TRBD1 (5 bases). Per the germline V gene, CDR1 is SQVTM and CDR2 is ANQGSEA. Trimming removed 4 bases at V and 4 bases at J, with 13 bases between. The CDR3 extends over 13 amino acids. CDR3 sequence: CSVGGRVGTEAFF. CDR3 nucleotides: TGCAGCGTTGGGGGCAGGGTAGGCACTGAAGCTTTCTTT.

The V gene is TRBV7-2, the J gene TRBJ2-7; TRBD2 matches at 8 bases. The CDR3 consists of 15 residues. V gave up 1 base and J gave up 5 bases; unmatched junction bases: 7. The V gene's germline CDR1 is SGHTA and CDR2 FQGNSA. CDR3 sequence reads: CASSLESGGGHEQYF. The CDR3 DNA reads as TGTGCCAGCAGCTTAGAGTCCGGGGGGGGTCACGAGCAGTACTTC.

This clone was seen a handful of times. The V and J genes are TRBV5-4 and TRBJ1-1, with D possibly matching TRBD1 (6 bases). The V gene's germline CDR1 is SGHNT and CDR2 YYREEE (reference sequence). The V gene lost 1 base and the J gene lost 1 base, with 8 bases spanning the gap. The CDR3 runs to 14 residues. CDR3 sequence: CASSLTGRNTEAFF. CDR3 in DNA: TGTGCCAGCAGCTTGACAGGGCGGAACACTGAAGCTTTCTTT.

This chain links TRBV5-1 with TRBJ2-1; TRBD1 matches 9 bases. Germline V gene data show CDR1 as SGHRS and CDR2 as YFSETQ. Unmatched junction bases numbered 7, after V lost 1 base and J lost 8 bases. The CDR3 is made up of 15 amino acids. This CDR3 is CASSLMGQGTHEQFF. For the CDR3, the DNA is TGCGCCAGCAGCTTGATGGGACAGGGAACCCATGAGCAGTTCTTC.

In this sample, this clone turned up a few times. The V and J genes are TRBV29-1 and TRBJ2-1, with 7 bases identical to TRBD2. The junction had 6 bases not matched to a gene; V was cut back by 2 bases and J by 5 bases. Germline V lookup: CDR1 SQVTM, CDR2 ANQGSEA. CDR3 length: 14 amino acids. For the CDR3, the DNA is TGCAGCGTTGAATTGCGGGAGAGAGACAATGAGCAGTTCTTC. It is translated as CSVELRERDNEQFF.

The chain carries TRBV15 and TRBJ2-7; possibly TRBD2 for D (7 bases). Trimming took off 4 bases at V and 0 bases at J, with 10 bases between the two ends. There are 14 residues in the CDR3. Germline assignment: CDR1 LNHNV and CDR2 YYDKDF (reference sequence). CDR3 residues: CATSKGGASYEQYF. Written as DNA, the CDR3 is TGTGCCACCAGCAAGGGGGGGGCCTCCTACGAGCAGTACTTC.

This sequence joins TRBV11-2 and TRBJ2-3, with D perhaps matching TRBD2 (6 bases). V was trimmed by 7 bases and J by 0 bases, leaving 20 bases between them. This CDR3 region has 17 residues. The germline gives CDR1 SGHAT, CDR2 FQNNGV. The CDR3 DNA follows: TGTGCCAGCACCTTTGACACCGGGAGATCTAGCACAGATACGCAGTATTTT. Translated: CASTFDTGRSSTDTQYF.

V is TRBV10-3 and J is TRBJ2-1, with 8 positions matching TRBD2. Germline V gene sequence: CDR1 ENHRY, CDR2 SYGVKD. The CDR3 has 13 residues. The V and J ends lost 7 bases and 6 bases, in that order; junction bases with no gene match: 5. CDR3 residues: CAITGLASNEQFF. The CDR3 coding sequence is TGTGCCATCACTGGACTAGCCTCCAATGAGCAGTTCTTC.

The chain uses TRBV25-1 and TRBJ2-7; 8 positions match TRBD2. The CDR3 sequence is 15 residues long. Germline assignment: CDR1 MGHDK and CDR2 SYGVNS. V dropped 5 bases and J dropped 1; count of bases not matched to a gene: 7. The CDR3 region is CASSWYSGGSYEQYF. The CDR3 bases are TGTGCCAGCAGTTGGTATTCGGGGGGGTCCTACGAGCAGTACTTC.

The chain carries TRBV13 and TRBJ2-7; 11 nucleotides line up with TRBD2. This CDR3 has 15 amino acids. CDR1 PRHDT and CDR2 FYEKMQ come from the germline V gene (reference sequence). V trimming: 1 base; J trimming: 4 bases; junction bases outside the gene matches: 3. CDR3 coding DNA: TGTGCCAGCAGCTTAGAGGGGACTAGCGGATACGAGCAGTACTTC. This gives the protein CASSLEGTSGYEQYF. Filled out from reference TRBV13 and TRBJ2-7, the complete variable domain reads AAGVIQSPRHLIKEKRETATLKCYPIPRHDTVYWYQQGPGQDPQFLISFYEKMQSDKGSIPDRFSAQQFSDYHSELNMSSLELGDSALYFCASSLEGTSGYEQYFGPGTRLTVT.

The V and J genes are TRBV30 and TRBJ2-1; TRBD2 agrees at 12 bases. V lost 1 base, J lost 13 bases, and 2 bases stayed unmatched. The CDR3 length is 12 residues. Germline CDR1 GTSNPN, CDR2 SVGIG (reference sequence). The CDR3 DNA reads TGTGCCTGGAGTGAGACTAGCGGGAGTCAGTTCTTC. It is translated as CAWSETSGSQFF.

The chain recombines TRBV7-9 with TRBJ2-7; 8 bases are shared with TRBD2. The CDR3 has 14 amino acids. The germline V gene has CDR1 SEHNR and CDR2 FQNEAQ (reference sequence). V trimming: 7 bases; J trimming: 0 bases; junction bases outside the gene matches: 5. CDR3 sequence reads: CASTFSGNSYEQYF. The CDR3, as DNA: TGTGCCAGCACCTTTAGCGGGAACTCCTACGAGCAGTACTTC.

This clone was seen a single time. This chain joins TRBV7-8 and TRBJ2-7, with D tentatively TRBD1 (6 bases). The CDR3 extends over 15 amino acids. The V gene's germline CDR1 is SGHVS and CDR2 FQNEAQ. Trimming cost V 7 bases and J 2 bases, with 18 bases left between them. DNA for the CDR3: TGTGCCAGCATACAGGGACAAGGTTTCGCCTACGAGCAGTACTTC. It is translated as CASIQGQGFAYEQYF.